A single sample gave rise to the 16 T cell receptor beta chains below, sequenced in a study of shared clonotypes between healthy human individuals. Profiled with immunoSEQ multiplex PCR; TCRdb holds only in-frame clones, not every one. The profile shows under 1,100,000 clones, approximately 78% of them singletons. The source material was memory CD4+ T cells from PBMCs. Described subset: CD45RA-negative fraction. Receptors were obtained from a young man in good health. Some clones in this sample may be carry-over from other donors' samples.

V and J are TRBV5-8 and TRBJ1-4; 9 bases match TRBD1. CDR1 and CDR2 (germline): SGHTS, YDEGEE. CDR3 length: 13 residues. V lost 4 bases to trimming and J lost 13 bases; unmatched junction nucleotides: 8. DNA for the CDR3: TGTGCCAGCAGCCATAGGGACAGGGTAGGACTGTTTTTT. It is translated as CASSHRDRVGLFF. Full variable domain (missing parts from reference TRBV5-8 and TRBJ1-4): EAGVTQSPTHLIKTRGQQATLRCSPISGHTSVYWYQQALGLGLQFLLWYDEGEERNRGNFPPRFSGRQFPNYSSELNVNALELEDSALYLCASSHRDRVGLFFGSGTQLSVL.

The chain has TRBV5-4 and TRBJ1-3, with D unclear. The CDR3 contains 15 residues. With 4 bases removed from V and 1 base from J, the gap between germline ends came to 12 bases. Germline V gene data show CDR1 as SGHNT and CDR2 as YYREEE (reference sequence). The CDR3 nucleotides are TGTGCCAGCAGCCAACTTGACGGATCTGGAAACACCATATATTTT. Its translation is CASSQLDGSGNTIYF.

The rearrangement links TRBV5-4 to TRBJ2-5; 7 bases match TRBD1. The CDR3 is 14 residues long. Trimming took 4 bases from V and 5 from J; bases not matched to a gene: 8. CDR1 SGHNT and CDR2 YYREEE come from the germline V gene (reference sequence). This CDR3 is CASSRQGGVETQYF. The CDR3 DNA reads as TGTGCCAGCAGCCGACAGGGCGGTGTGGAGACCCAGTACTTC. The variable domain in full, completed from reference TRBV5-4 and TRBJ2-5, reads ETGVTQSPTHLIKTRGQQVTLRCSSQSGHNTVSWYQQALGQGPQFIFQYYREEENGRGNFPPRFSGLQFPNYSSELNVNALELDDSALYLCASSRQGGVETQYFGPGTRLLVL.

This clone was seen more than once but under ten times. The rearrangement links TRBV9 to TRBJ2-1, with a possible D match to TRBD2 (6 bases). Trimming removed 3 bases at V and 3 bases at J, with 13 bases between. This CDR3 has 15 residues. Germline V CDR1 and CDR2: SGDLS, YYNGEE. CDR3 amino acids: CASSAGLFNYNEQFF. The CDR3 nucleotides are TGTGCCAGCAGCGCGGGACTCTTCAACTACAATGAGCAGTTCTTC.

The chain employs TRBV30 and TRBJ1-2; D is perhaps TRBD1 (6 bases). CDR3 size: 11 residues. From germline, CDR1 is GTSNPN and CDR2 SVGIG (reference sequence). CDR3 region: CGGHRGYGYTF. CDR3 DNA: TGTGGGGGGCACCGTGGATATGGCTACACCTTC.

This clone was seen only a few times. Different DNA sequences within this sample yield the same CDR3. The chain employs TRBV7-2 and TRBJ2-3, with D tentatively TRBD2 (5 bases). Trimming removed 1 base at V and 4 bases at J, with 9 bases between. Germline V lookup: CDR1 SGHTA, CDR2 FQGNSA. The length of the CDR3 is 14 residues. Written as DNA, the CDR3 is TGTGCCAGCAGCTTAGGGACGGGGTCAGATACGCAGTATTTT. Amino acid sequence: CASSLGTGSDTQYF.

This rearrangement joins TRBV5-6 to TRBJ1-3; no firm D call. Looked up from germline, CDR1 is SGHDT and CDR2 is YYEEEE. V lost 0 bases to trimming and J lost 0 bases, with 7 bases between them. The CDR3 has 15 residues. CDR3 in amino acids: CASSLGAFSGNTIYF. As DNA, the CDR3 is TGTGCCAGCAGCTTGGGCGCCTTCTCTGGAAACACCATATATTTT.

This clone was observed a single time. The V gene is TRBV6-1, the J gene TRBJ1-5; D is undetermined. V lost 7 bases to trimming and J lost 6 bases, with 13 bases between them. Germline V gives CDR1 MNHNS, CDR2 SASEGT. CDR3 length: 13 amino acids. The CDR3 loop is CASTPIPFQPQHF. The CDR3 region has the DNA TGTGCCAGCACCCCAATCCCATTTCAGCCCCAGCATTTT.

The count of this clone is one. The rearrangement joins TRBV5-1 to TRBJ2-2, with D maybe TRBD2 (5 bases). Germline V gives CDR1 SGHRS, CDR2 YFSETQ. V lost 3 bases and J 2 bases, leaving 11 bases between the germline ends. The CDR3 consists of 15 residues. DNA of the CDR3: TGCGCCAGCAGCTCCCGGGAACCCAACACCGGGGAGCTGTTTTTT. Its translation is CASSSREPNTGELFF.

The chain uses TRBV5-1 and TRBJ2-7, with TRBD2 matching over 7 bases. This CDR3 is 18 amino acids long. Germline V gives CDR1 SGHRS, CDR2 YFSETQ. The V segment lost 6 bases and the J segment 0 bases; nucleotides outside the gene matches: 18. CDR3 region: CASTSAPSGTTTSYEQYF. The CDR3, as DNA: TGCGCCAGCACCTCGGCCCCCAGCGGGACTACTACCTCCTACGAGCAGTACTTC.

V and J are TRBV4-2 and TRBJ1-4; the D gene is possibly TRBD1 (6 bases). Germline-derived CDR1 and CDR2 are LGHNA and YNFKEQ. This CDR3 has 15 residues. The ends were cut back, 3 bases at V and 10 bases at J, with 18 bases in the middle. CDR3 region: CASSQRLDRIGKLFF. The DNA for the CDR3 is TGTGCCAGCAGCCAGCGGTTGGACAGAATAGGAAAACTGTTTTTT.

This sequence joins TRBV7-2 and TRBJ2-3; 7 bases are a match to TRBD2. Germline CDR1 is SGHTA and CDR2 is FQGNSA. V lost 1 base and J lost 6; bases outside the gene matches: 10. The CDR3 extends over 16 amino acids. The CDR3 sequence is CASSLGSGGSADTQYF. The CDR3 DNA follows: TGTGCCAGCAGCTTAGGTTCGGGAGGATCAGCCGATACGCAGTATTTT.

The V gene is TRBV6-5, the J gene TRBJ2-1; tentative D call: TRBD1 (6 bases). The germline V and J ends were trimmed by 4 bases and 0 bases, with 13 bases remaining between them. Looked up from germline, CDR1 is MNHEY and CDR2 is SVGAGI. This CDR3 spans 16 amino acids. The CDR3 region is CASSSRQASSYNEQFF. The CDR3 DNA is TGTGCCAGCAGTTCTCGACAGGCCTCCTCCTACAATGAGCAGTTCTTC.

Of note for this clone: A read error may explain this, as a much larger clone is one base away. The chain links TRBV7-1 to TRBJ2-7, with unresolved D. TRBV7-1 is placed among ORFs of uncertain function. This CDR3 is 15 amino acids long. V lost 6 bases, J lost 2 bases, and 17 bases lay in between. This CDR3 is CASSFLRYSPYEQYF. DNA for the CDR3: TGTGCCAGCAGTTTCCTCCGCTACTCACCCTACGAGCAGTACTTC.

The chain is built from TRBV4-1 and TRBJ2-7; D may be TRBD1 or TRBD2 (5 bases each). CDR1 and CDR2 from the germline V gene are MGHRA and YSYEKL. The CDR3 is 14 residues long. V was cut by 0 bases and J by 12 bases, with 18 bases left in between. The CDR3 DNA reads TGCGCCAGCAGCCAAGACCAACTTCTAGCAGGGAGGTACTTC. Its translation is CASSQDQLLAGRYF.

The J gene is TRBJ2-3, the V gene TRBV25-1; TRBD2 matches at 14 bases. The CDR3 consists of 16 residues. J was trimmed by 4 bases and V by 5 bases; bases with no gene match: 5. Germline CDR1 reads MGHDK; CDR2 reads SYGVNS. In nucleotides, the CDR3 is TGTGCCAGCAGTACTCGACTAGCGGGAGGGTCAGATACGCAGTATTTT. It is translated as CASSTRLAGGSDTQYF.